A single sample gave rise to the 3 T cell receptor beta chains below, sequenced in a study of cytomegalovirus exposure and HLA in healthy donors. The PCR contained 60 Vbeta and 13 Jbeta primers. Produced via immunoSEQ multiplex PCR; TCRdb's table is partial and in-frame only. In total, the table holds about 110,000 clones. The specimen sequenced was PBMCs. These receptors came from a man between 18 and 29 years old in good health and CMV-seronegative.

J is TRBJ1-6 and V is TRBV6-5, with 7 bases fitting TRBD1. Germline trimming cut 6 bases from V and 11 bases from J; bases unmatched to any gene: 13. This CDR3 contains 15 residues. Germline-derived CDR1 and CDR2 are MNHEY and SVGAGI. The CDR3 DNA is TGTGCCAGCAGGTCCCGACAGGGAGGATATCCACCCCTCCACTTT. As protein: CASRSRQGGYPPLHF.

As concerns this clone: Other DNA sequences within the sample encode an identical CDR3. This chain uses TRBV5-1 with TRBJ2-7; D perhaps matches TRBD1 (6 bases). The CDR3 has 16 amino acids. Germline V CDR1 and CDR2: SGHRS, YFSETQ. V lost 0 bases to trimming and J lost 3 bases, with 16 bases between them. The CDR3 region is CASSLAADSSYYEQYF. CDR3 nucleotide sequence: TGCGCCAGCAGCTTGGCCGCGGACAGCTCCTACTACGAGCAGTACTTC.

Here the CDR3 DNA reads TGTGCCAGCAGCCAAGACTCCCCCTACGAGCAGTACTTC. As protein: CASSQDSPYEQYF. This rearrangement joins TRBV6-5 to TRBJ2-7; D is uncertain. Germline CDR1 reads MNHEY; CDR2 reads SVGAGI. The V gene lost 6 bases and the J gene lost 2 bases, with 11 bases spanning the gap. The CDR3 loop spans 13 amino acids.